This entry concerns a single T cell receptor (beta chain). Its target is not known. This sample is drawn from a study of a mutant IDH1 vaccine in newly diagnosed glioma. As for the study in general: The start of vaccination came 4-6 weeks after radiotherapy alone, or with temozolomide cycles. Previous treatment comprised radiotherapy, temozolomide, or both, mostly both. Averaging approximately 40 years of age, treated patients were approximately 62% male and approximately 40% female. Overall study results and limits: Pseudoprogression seemed unlinked to shifts in top peripheral T cell clonotypes.

The data were produced by immunoSEQ multiplex PCR, yet TCRdb's version contains in-frame clones alone and is incomplete. The sample consists of roughly 50,000 clones, about three quarters of them appearing once. Time point here: week 5, during vaccination. The investigators gave 300 ug of mutant IDH1 20-mer peptide in each vaccine dose, together with topical imiquimod. The CDR3 consists of 13 residues. The V gene end was trimmed by 6 bases and the J gene end by 9 bases; junction bases not matched to a gene: 6. Germline-derived CDR1 and CDR2 are MNHNY and SVGAGI (reference sequence). The genes are TRBV6-6 and TRBJ1-1; TRBD1 aligns across 11 bases. Sequenced material: PBMCs, taken from a glioma patient whose treatment included an IDH1 peptide vaccine. The sequence was obtained from a woman aged 35 to 49 with glioma. The CDR3 here is CASRSGQGVQAFF. The DNA for the CDR3 is TGTGCCAGCAGGTCGGGACAGGGGGTACAAGCTTTCTTT.